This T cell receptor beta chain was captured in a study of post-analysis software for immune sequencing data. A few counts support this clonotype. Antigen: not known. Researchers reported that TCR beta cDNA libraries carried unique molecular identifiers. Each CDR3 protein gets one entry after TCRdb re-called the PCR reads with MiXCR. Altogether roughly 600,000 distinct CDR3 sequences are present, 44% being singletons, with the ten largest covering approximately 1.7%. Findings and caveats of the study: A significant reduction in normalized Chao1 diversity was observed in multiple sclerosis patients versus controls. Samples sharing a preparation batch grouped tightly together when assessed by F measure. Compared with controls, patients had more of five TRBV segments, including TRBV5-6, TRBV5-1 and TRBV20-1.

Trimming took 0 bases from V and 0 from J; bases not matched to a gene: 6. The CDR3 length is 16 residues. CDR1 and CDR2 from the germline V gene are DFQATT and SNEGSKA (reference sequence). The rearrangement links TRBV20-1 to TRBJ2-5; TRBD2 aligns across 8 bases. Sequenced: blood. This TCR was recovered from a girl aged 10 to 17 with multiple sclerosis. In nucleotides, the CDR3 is TGCAGTGCTAGAGACATTAGTAGCGGGGACCAAGAGACCCAGTACTTC. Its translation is CSARDISSGDQETQYF.